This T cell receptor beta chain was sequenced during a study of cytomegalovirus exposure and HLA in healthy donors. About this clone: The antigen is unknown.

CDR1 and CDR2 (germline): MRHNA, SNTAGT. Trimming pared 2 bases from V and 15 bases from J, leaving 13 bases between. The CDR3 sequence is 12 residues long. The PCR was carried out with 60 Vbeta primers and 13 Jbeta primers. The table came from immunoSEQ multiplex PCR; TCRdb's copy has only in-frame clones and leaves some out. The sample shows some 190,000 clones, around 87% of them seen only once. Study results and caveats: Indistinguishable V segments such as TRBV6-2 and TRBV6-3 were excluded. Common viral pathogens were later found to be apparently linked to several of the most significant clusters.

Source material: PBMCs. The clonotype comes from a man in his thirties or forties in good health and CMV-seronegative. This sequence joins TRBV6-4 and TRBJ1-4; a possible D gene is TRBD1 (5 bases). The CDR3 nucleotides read TGTGCCAGCAGTGACGGGGCCGGGAGGGTGTTTTTT. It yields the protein CASSDGAGRVFF.